These 14 T cell receptor beta chains were sequenced from one sample in a study of shared clonotypes between healthy human individuals. Assay used: immunoSEQ multiplex PCR; TCRdb lists only in-frame clones, some missing. The sample records around 2.5 million clones, over 85% being singletons. Sequenced input: naive CD4+ T cells from PBMCs. Documented subset: CD45RA+ positively selected. The source is a man between 18 and 29 years old in good health. Some clones in this sample may be carry-over from other donors' samples.

This rearrangement joins TRBV27 to TRBJ2-2; 7 nucleotides agree with TRBD1. This CDR3 has 15 amino acids. V was pared by 2 bases and J by 3 bases, with 3 bases of the junction left unmatched. Germline values: CDR1 MNHEY, CDR2 SMNVEV (reference sequence). The CDR3 sequence: CASSLEGADTGELFF. CDR3 sequence (DNA): TGTGCCAGCAGTTTAGAGGGGGCGGACACCGGGGAGCTGTTTTTT.

This sequence joins TRBV7-3 and TRBJ2-1, with D uncertain. V was pared by 7 bases and J by 4 bases, with 14 bases between. The CDR3 consists of 14 residues. CDR1 and CDR2 from the germline V gene are SGHTA and FQGTGA. CDR3 nucleotides: TGTGCCAGCACGCCGGAGAGAGGATACAATGAGCAGTTCTTC. It encodes CASTPERGYNEQFF.

V and J are TRBV6-1 and TRBJ2-5, with 9 bases fitting TRBD2. This CDR3 region has 20 residues. CDR1 and CDR2 (germline): MNHNS, SASEGT. Trimming cost V 4 bases and J 2 bases; bases outside gene matches: 20. CDR3 sequence: CASSGGGLARENKNQETQYF. The CDR3 bases are TGTGCCAGCAGTGGTGGGGGACTAGCTCGAGAAAATAAAAATCAAGAGACCCAGTACTTC.

The rearrangement links TRBV4-1 to TRBJ1-6, with unresolved D. Trimming stripped 5 bases from V and 10 bases from J, with 9 bases between. The CDR3 consists of 12 residues. CDR1 and CDR2 (germline): MGHRA, YSYEKL. The CDR3 coding sequence is TGCGCCAGCAGCAATAAGGAGTCACCCCTCCACTTT. Protein product: CASSNKESPLHF.

The chain recombines TRBV6-1 with TRBJ2-7, with D perhaps matching TRBD2 (5 bases). This CDR3 has 11 residues. Germline V gene lookup returns CDR1 MNHNS and CDR2 SASEGT. The V gene lost 10 bases and the J gene lost 4 bases, with 11 bases spanning the gap. The CDR3 region has the DNA TGTGCCACCTCCCGGGGATACGAGCAGTACTTC. It encodes CATSRGYEQYF.

The V call is TRBV5-1, the J call TRBJ2-7, with D possibly being TRBD2 (6 bases). Germline loops: CDR1 SGHRS, CDR2 YFSETQ. This CDR3 has 14 amino acids. With 1 base removed from V and 3 bases from J, the gap between germline ends came to 11 bases. CDR3 DNA sequence: TGCGCCAGCAGCTTGAGCGGGTCCGACTACGAGCAGTACTTC. This codes for CASSLSGSDYEQYF.

The rearrangement links TRBV20-1 to TRBJ2-1; D uncertain. Deletions cut 6 bases from V and 10 bases from J, with 13 bases between. CDR1 DFQATT and CDR2 SNEGSKA come from the germline V gene (reference sequence). The CDR3 contains 11 residues. The CDR3: CSAVWSQEQFF. For the CDR3, the DNA is TGCAGTGCGGTCTGGAGTCAGGAGCAGTTCTTC.

The J gene is TRBJ2-1, the V gene TRBV9; 8 nucleotides align to TRBD1. Germline V gene sequence: CDR1 SGDLS, CDR2 YYNGEE. V shed 3 bases and J 10 bases; nucleotides not matched to a gene: 12. This CDR3 is 15 amino acids long. CDR3 DNA: TGTGCCAGCAGCGGACAGGGGACGGAGGGGGAAGAGCAGTTCTTC. This translates into CASSGQGTEGEEQFF.

This clone occurred once. The chain combines TRBV6-5 with TRBJ2-2; no clear D gene. Germline CDR1 is MNHEY and CDR2 is SVGAGI. Trimming shortened V by 4 bases and J by 9 bases, and 6 bases separated the two germline ends. The CDR3 length is 11 residues. CDR3 bases: TGTGCCAGCAGTTTCGGATGGGAGCTGTTTTTT. This gives the protein CASSFGWELFF.

The rearrangement links TRBV29-1 to TRBJ2-1, with D perhaps matching TRBD2 (5 bases). This CDR3 has 15 amino acids. Germline CDR1 and CDR2: SQVTM and ANQGSEA. V was pared by 5 bases and J by 0 bases, with 14 bases between. The CDR3 DNA is TGCAGCGTTAGCGGCCCACAGAGCTCCTACAATGAGCAGTTCTTC. This translates into CSVSGPQSSYNEQFF.

This chain joins TRBV28 and TRBJ1-2; possible D gene TRBD1, 6 bases. Germline V gene data show CDR1 as MDHEN and CDR2 as SYDVKM. Deletions cut 4 bases from V and 6 bases from J, with 12 bases between. CDR3 length: 13 amino acids. The CDR3 spells CASSSHRVNGYTF. Here the CDR3 DNA reads TGTGCCAGCAGTTCGCACAGGGTGAATGGCTACACCTTC.

The gene calls are TRBV11-2 and TRBJ2-1; tentative D call: TRBD2 (6 bases). Trimming took off 2 bases at V and 7 bases at J, with 21 bases between the two ends. The germline gives CDR1 SGHAT, CDR2 FQNNGV. The CDR3 covers 17 residues. CDR3 DNA: TGTGCCAGCAGCTTAATTAGAAGGCAGCGGGTAAGGAATGAGCAGTTCTTC. Translating gives CASSLIRRQRVRNEQFF.

The chain recombines TRBV4-1 with TRBJ2-7; TRBD1 matches at 7 bases. The CDR3 has 15 amino acids. Germline V gene data show CDR1 as MGHRA and CDR2 as YSYEKL. With 5 bases clipped from V and 0 bases from J, the junction kept 7 bases outside the gene matches. As DNA, the CDR3 is TGCGCCAGCAGCGCAACAGGGGCGAACTCCTACGAGCAGTACTTC. Its protein product is CASSATGANSYEQYF.

The chain employs TRBV7-8 and TRBJ2-7, with D perhaps assigned TRBD1 or TRBD2 (5 bases each). The CDR3 is made up of 13 amino acids. The V end was cut by 4 bases, the J end by 7 bases, with 14 bases between. Germline lookup yields CDR1 SGHVS and CDR2 FQNEAQ. In nucleotides, the CDR3 is TGTGCCAGCAGCTGGGACCCGCCGGGTGAGCAGTACTTC. This translates into CASSWDPPGEQYF. The whole variable domain, remainder taken from reference TRBV7-8 and TRBJ2-7, is GAGVSQSPRYKVAKRGQDVALRCDPISGHVSLFWYQQALGQGPEFLTYFQNEAQLDKSGLPSDRFFAERPEGSVSTLKIQRTQQEDSAVYLCASSWDPPGEQYFGPGTRLTVT.